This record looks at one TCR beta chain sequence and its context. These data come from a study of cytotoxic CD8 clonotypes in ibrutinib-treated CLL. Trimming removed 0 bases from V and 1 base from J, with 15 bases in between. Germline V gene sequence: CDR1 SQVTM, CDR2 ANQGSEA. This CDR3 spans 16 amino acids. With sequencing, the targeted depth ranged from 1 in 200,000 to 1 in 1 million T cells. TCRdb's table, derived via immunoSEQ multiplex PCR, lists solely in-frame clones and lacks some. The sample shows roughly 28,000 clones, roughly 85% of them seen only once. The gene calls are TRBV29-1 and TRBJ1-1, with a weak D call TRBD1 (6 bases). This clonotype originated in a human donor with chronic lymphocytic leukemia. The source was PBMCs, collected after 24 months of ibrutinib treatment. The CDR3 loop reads CSVEELTGKQNTEAFF. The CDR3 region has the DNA TGCAGCGTTGAAGAGCTGACAGGCAAACAGAACACTGAAGCTTTCTTT.